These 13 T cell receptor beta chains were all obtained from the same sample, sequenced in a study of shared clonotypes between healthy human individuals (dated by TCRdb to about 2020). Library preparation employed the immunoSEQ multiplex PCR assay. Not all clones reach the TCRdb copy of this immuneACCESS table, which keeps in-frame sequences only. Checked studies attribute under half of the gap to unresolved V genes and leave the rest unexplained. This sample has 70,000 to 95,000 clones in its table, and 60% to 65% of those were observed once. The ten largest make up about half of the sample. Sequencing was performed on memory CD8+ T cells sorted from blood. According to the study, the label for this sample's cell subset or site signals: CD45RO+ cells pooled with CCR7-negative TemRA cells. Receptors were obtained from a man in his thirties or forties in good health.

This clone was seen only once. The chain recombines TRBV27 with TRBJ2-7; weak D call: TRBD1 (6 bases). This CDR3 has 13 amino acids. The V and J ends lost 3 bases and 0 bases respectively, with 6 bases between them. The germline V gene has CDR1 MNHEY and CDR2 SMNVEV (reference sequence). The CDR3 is CASSLDSSYEQYF. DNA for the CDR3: TGTGCCAGCAGTTTGGACAGCTCCTACGAGCAGTACTTC.

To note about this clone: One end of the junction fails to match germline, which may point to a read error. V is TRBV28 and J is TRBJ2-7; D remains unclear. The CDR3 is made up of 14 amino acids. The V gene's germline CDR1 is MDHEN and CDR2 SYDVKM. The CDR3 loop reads CTSSPWARVYEQYF. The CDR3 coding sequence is TGTACCAGCAGTCCTTGGGCGAGAGTCTACGAGCAGTACTTC.

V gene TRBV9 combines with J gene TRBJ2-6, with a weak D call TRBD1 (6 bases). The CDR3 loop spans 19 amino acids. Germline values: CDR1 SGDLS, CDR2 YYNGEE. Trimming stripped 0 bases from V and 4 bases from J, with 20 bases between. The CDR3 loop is CASSVGRWDTASGANVLTF. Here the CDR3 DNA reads TGTGCCAGCAGCGTAGGTAGGTGGGACACGGCGTCGGGGGCCAACGTCCTGACTTTC.

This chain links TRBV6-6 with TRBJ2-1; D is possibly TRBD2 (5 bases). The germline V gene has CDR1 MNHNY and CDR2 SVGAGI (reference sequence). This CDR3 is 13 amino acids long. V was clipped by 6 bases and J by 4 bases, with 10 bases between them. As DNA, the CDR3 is TGTGCCAGCAGCCCAGGACTGTACAATGAGCAGTTCTTC. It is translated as CASSPGLYNEQFF.

CDR3 bases: TGTGCCAGCAGCCCGCGTAGAGCAAGTTGGAACACAGATACGCAGTATTTT. Protein sequence: CASSPRRASWNTDTQYF. This rearrangement joins TRBV9 to TRBJ2-3; D remains unclear. The CDR3 has 17 amino acids. CDR1 is SGDLS and CDR2 is YYNGEE in the germline V gene. Trimming removed 4 bases from V and 2 bases from J, with 20 bases in between.

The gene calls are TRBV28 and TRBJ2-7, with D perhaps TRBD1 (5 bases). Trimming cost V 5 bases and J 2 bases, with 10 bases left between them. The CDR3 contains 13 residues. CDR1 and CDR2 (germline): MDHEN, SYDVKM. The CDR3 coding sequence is TGTGCCAGCAGTATCGTAGGGGCCTACGAGCAGTACTTC. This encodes CASSIVGAYEQYF.

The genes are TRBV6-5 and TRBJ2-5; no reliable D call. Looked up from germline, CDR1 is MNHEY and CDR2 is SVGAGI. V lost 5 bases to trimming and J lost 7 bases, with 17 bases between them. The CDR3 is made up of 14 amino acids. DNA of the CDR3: TGTGCCAGCAGTCCCGGACGACTGGGCGGGACCCAGTACTTC. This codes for CASSPGRLGGTQYF.

CDR3: CASSLAAGAKFF. CDR3 nucleotide sequence: TGTGCCAGCAGCTTAGCCGCGGGAGCGAAATTCTTC. The chain couples TRBV11-1 to TRBJ2-1; 7 bases line up with TRBD2. Germline-derived CDR1 and CDR2 are SGHAT and FQDESV (reference sequence). The CDR3 length is 12 residues. The V segment lost 0 bases and the J segment 16 bases; nucleotides outside the gene matches: 6.

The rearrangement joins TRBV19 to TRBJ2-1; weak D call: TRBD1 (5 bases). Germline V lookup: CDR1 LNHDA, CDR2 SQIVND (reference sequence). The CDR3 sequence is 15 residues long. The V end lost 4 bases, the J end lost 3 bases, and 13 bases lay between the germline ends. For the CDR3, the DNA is TGTGCCAGTAGTAAGTCCCTGGACATCTACAATGAGCAGTTCTTC. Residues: CASSKSLDIYNEQFF.

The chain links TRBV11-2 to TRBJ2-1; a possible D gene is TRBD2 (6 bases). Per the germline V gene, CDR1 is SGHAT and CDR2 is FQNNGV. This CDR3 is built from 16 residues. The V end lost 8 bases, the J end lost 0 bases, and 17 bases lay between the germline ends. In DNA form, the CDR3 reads TGTGCCAGCGTTAGCGGAGGAGGAAGCTCCTACAATGAGCAGTTCTTC. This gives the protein CASVSGGGSSYNEQFF.

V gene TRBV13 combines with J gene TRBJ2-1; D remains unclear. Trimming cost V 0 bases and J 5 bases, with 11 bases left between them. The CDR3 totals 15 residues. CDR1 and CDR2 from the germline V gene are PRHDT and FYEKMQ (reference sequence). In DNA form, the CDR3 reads TGTGCCAGCAGCTTAGGCCTCCACAGTAACAATGAGCAGTTCTTC. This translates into CASSLGLHSNNEQFF.

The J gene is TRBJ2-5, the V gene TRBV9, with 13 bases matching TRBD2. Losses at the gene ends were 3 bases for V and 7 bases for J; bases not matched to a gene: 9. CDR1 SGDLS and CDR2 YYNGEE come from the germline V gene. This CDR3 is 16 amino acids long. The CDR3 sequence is CASSGRTSGREVTQYF. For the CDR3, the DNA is TGTGCCAGCAGCGGTCGGACTAGCGGGAGAGAGGTGACCCAGTACTTC.

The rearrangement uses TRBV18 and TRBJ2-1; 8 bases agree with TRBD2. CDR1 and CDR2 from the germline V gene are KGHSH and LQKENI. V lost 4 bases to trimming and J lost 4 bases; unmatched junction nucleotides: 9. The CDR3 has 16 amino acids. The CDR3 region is CASSRGTSGAYNEQFF. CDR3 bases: TGTGCCAGCTCACGCGGAACTAGCGGAGCTTACAATGAGCAGTTCTTC.